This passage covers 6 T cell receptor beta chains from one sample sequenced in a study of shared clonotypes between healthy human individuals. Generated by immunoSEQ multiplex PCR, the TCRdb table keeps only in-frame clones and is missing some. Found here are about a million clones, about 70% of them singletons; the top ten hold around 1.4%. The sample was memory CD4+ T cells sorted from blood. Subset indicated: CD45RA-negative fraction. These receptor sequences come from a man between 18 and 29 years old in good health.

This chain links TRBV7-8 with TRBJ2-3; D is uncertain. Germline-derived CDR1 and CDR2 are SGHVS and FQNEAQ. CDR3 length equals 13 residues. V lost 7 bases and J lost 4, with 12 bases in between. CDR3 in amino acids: CASIPLAADTQYF. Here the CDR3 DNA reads TGTGCCAGCATCCCACTCGCAGCAGATACGCAGTATTTT.

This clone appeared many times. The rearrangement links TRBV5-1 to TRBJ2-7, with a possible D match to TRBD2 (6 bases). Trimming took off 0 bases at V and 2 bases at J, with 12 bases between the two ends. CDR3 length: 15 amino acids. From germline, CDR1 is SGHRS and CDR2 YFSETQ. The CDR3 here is CASSLVDSGTYEQYF. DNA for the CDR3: TGCGCCAGCAGCTTGGTTGATAGCGGTACCTACGAGCAGTACTTC.

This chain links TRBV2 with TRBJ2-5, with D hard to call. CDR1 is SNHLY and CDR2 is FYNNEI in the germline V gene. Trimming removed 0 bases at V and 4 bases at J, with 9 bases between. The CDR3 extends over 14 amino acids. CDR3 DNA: TGTGCCAGCAGTGAAGCGCTTCCTGGAGAGACCCAGTACTTC. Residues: CASSEALPGETQYF.

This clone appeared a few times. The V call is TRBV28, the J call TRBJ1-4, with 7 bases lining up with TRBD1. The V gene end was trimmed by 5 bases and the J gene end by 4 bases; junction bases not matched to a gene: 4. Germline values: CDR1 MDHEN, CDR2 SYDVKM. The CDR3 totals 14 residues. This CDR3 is CASSPTGYNEKLFF. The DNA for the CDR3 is TGTGCCAGCAGTCCGACAGGGTATAATGAAAAACTGTTTTTT.

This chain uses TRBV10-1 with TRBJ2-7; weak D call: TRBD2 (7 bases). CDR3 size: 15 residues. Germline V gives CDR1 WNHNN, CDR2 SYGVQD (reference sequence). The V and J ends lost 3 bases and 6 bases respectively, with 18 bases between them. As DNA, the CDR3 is TGCGCCAGCAGTGATTCCGGATTCGGGGGGCGCGAGCAGTACTTC. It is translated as CASSDSGFGGREQYF.

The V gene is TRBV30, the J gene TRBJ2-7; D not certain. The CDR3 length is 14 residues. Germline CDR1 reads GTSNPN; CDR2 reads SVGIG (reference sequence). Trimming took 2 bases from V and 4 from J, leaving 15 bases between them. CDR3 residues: CAWSKGPITYEQYF. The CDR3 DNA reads TGTGCCTGGAGTAAGGGCCCCATAACTTACGAGCAGTACTTC.